Described below is a single T cell receptor beta chain sequence and its context. The antigen it recognizes is unknown. Base qualities are not provided; no much larger clone lies one nucleotide away. The record originates from a study of blood T cell repertoires in COVID-19 (TCRdb year 2020). As for the study more broadly: Collaborator samples came from the United States, Italy and Spain and covered acute and convalescent phases of COVID-19. The prospective study material was composed of cDNA or gDNA derived from T cells, B-cell-depleted T cells, or PBMCs. The dataset comprised deeply sampled blood TCRbeta repertoires from subjects exposed to, actively infected with, or recovered from COVID-19. The repertoires were released in a freely available public database meant as a resource for research on the immune response to SARS-CoV-2. Samples were obtained from the ongoing ImmuneRACE study (first 160 participants) and from 1,000 to 1,500 subjects provided by 6 global collaborators. Sample metadata almost always included a de-identified subject ID, COVID-19 status, age in years and sex. HLA class I and class II types, where available, came from metadata supplied by the sample provider rather than from assay-based typing.

TCRbeta CDR3 regions were amplified from genomic DNA using the immunoSEQ Assay, a bias-controlled multiplex PCR. As for the authors' bioinformatics: Within the assay, amplification of reference gene primers was used to estimate how many nucleated cells each sample contained. To quantify the absolute abundance of each unique TCRbeta CDR3 rearrangement, sequence reads were collapsed and filtered. For each sample, productive Simpson clonality was calculated as the square root of Simpson's diversity index over productive rearrangements. TCRdb obtained this table from immuneACCESS and retained in-frame rearrangements with V and J assigned. These tables miss some clones; where compared with another copy, unresolved V genes account for less than half of the shortfall, and the remainder is unexplained. The V and J calls and clone size were taken over from that table, and D and trimming were inferred from the DNA. The sample data list approximately 180,000 clones, and about 90% of these were observed just once. About 22% of the sample belongs to the ten largest clones.

The research as a whole found: The amount of clinical and demographic metadata varied by source and participant and was provided uncurated.

The germline V gene encodes CDR1 KGHDR and CDR2 SFDVKD. At the junction V is shortened by 5 bases and J by 5 bases, with 20 bases in between. From cysteine to phenylalanine, the CDR3 is 16 amino acids long. The entry retains the CDR3 DNA only, 48 bases that are in frame from base 1. Whole blood was collected in K2EDTA tubes by collaborating institutions according to the institutions' own protocols. For TCRbeta analysis, collaborator samples were shipped as frozen whole blood, as isolated PBMCs, or as DNA extracted from either sample type. This sequence originates from a man between 60 and 75 years old with active or convalescent COVID-19. Sequenced material: peripheral blood. Here the chain combines TRBV24-1 and TRBJ1-2; the D gene is possibly TRBD1, with 6 bases matching. The CDR3 sequence is CATSAPEAGAGYGYTF. The DNA reads TGTGCCACCAGTGCCCCGGAAGCGGGGGCAGGGTATGGCTACACCTTC.